This TCR beta chain was obtained from a study of OX40 agonist ivuxolimab in advanced cancers. Germline CDR1 SGHTA, CDR2 FQGTGA. The CDR3 is made up of 15 amino acids. Here immunoSEQ multiplex PCR was the method, and the copy in TCRdb shows in-frame clones only, minus some. The data show 12,000 or so clones, 70% to 90% seen once. As to this clone: An end of the junction differs from the germline gene, which may be a read error.

The material was CD4+ or CD8+ T cells sorted from blood, obtained in a trial of the OX40 agonist ivuxolimab. The receptor comes from an adult with an advanced solid tumor such as melanoma, head and neck, liver or kidney cancer. The rearrangement joins TRBV7-3 to TRBJ2-7, with 9 bases identical to TRBD1. CDR3 residues: CANSSAGGQGYEQYF. Written as DNA, the CDR3 is TGTGCCAACAGCTCCGCCGGGGGACAGGGCTACGAGCAGTACTTC.